This T cell receptor (beta chain) emerged from a study of T cell responses to AZD1222 COVID-19 vaccine. Study-level points and caveats: No repertoire was sampled before or during the peak T cell response, only after it. There were mostly white British donors and more females than males, and clonal diversity was possibly underestimated.

The repertoire was sequenced with immunoSEQ multiplex PCR; TCRdb's copy has only in-frame clones and lacks some. The data hold roughly 70,000 clones, with about 83% observed a single time. V shed 2 bases and J shed 4 bases, with 4 bases lying between them. CDR3 length: 12 amino acids. Germline CDR1 is SGHTS and CDR2 is YDEGEE. A word on this clone: Its antigen is not known.

Second doses were pooled across both intervals (about 4 or about 12 weeks). The sample consisted of peripheral blood, taken 28 days after the second AZD1222 dose. This sequence was found in an adult who received the AZD1222 COVID-19 vaccine. The rearrangement links TRBV5-8 to TRBJ1-5; D unresolved. The CDR3 DNA sequence: TGTGCCAGCAGCTTTTTTAATCAGCCCCAGCATTTT. This sequence encodes CASSFFNQPQHF.